Listed below are T cell receptor beta chains from one sample, sequenced in a study of T cell repertoires in aging, cancer and after chemotherapy. MiXCR, run by TCRdb on the multiplex PCR reads, gives a single entry per CDR3 protein. The sample carries just under 10,000 distinct CDR3 sequences, approximately 30% recorded once. What was sequenced was blood. The receptor source for this set is a human donor in good health. CDR3s include the opening cysteine and the closing phenylalanine or tryptophan. D genes are given only for firm matches. Clone size, where shown, is once, few, many, or a class for clones that have expanded.

v_call: TRBV15
clone_size: few
d_call: .
j_call: TRBJ2-1
cdr3_aa: CATSRAGGGFRDEQFF
cdr3_nt: TGTGCCACCAGCAGAGCCGGCGGGGGCTTTCGGGATGAGCAGTTCTTC

v_call: TRBV19
clone_size: .
d_call: TRBD2
j_call: TRBJ2-3
cdr3_aa: CASSPWSVAGQTDTQYF
cdr3_nt: TGTGCCAGTAGTCCTTGGTCCGTAGCGGGGCAAACAGATACGCAGTATTTT

v_call: TRBV6-5
clone_size: few
d_call: TRBD1
j_call: TRBJ1-3
cdr3_aa: CASSYSGTATFSGNTIYF
cdr3_nt: TGTGCCAGCAGTTACAGCGGGACAGCAACATTCTCTGGAAACACCATATATTTT

v_call: TRBV20-1
clone_size: few
d_call: TRBD1
j_call: TRBJ1-3
cdr3_aa: CSATGPTDSGNTIYF
cdr3_nt: TGCAGTGCGACAGGGCCGACTGACTCTGGAAACACCATATATTTT

v_call: TRBV11-3
clone_size: few
d_call: TRBD1
j_call: TRBJ2-1
cdr3_aa: CASSFRTGGFDEQFF
cdr3_nt: TGTGCCAGCAGCTTCCGGACAGGGGGTTTCGATGAGCAGTTCTTC

v_call: TRBV11-3
clone_size: medium-sized
d_call: .
j_call: TRBJ2-6
cdr3_aa: CASSLVSSGANVLTF
cdr3_nt: TGTGCCAGCAGCTTAGTCAGCTCTGGGGCCAACGTCCTGACTTTC

v_call: TRBV18
clone_size: .
d_call: TRBD1
j_call: TRBJ1-5
cdr3_aa: CASSPQGRGLGQPQHF
cdr3_nt: TGTGCCAGCTCACCCCAGGGTAGGGGGCTTGGTCAGCCCCAGCATTTT

v_call: TRBV12-3/TRBV12-4
clone_size: .
d_call: TRBD2
j_call: TRBJ2-1
cdr3_aa: CASSLRLAGYNEQFF
cdr3_nt: TGTGCCAGCAGTTTACGGCTAGCGGGTTACAATGAGCAGTTCTTC

v_call: TRBV7-6
clone_size: once
d_call: .
j_call: TRBJ2-7
cdr3_aa: CASSPKDEQYF
cdr3_nt: TGTGCCAGCAGCCCCAAGGACGAGCAGTACTTC

v_call: TRBV5-6
clone_size: few
d_call: TRBD2
j_call: TRBJ2-1
cdr3_aa: CASRYGTSGHLVYNEQFF
cdr3_nt: TGTGCCAGCAGGTATGGGACTAGCGGCCACCTTGTGTACAATGAGCAGTTCTTC

v_call: TRBV5-4
clone_size: .
d_call: .
j_call: TRBJ1-2
cdr3_aa: CASSLGTGGNYGYTF
cdr3_nt: TGTGCCAGCAGCCTCGGGACTGGCGGGAACTATGGCTACACCTTC

v_call: TRBV12-3/TRBV12-4
clone_size: few
d_call: .
j_call: TRBJ2-7
cdr3_aa: CASSSGLAVLEQYF
cdr3_nt: TGTGCCAGCAGTTCGGGACTGGCCGTTTTGGAGCAGTACTTC

v_call: TRBV29-1
clone_size: medium-sized
d_call: .
j_call: TRBJ1-2
cdr3_aa: CSVVQGNYGYTF
cdr3_nt: TGCAGCGTTGTGCAAGGGAACTATGGCTACACCTTC

v_call: TRBV29-1
clone_size: medium-sized
d_call: .
j_call: TRBJ2-5
cdr3_aa: CSVEDRKGGRVQETQYF
cdr3_nt: TGCAGCGTTGAAGATCGAAAGGGGGGTCGAGTCCAAGAGACCCAGTACTTC

v_call: TRBV12-3/TRBV12-4
clone_size: few
d_call: TRBD1
j_call: TRBJ2-5
cdr3_aa: CATSKGQGAGETQYF
cdr3_nt: TGTGCCACCTCGAAGGGACAGGGGGCCGGGGAGACCCAGTACTTC

v_call: TRBV4-2
clone_size: .
d_call: .
j_call: TRBJ2-1
cdr3_aa: CASSQDGEQFF
cdr3_nt: TGTGCCAGCAGCCAAGATGGTGAGCAGTTCTTC

v_call: TRBV5-4
clone_size: once
d_call: .
j_call: TRBJ2-5
cdr3_aa: CASSLLGEETQYF
cdr3_nt: TGTGCCAGCAGCCTACTAGGAGAAGAGACCCAGTACTTC

v_call: TRBV11-3
clone_size: .
d_call: TRBD2
j_call: TRBJ2-1
cdr3_aa: CASSQEGTSGYNEQFF
cdr3_nt: TGTGCCAGCAGCCAAGAGGGGACTAGCGGATACAATGAGCAGTTCTTC

v_call: TRBV20-1
clone_size: .
d_call: .
j_call: TRBJ1-1
cdr3_aa: CSARSRGVVSGAFF
cdr3_nt: TGCAGTGCTAGAAGTAGGGGCGTTGTTTCTGGAGCTTTCTTT

v_call: TRBV29-1
clone_size: medium-sized
d_call: .
j_call: TRBJ2-1
cdr3_aa: CSVPPPGFYNEQFF
cdr3_nt: TGCAGCGTCCCCCCGCCAGGGTTCTACAATGAGCAGTTCTTC

v_call: TRBV27
clone_size: .
d_call: .
j_call: TRBJ2-4
cdr3_aa: CASIASFGVTKNIQYF
cdr3_nt: TGTGCCAGCATCGCTTCGTTCGGGGTAACCAAAAACATTCAGTACTTC

v_call: TRBV19
clone_size: .
d_call: .
j_call: TRBJ1-2
cdr3_aa: CASTRGGLYGYTF
cdr3_nt: TGTGCCAGTACCCGGGGGGGCCTATATGGCTACACCTTC

v_call: TRBV12-3/TRBV12-4
clone_size: few
d_call: .
j_call: TRBJ2-1
cdr3_aa: CASSGGGPQNEQFF
cdr3_nt: TGTGCCAGCAGTGGCGGAGGGCCCCAGAATGAGCAGTTCTTC

v_call: TRBV12-3/TRBV12-4
clone_size: few
d_call: TRBD2
j_call: TRBJ2-1
cdr3_aa: CASSLSLAGGPGYNEQFF
cdr3_nt: TGTGCCAGCAGTTTATCACTAGCGGGAGGGCCGGGATACAATGAGCAGTTCTTC

v_call: TRBV6-5
clone_size: few
d_call: TRBD1
j_call: TRBJ2-2
cdr3_aa: CASSYTRGLGTGELFF
cdr3_nt: TGTGCCAGCAGTTACACCAGGGGGCTTGGCACCGGGGAGCTGTTTTTT

v_call: TRBV19
clone_size: few
d_call: TRBD2
j_call: TRBJ2-1
cdr3_aa: CASMSWGGINEQFF
cdr3_nt: TGTGCCAGTATGAGTTGGGGGGGTATCAATGAGCAGTTCTTC

v_call: TRBV7-2
clone_size: .
d_call: TRBD1
j_call: TRBJ1-5
cdr3_aa: CASSLSWTGGAGQPQHF
cdr3_nt: TGTGCCAGCAGCTTAAGCTGGACAGGGGGCGCGGGTCAGCCCCAGCATTTT

v_call: TRBV11-3
clone_size: medium-sized
d_call: TRBD1
j_call: TRBJ2-7
cdr3_aa: CASSLQGESYEQYF
cdr3_nt: TGTGCCAGCAGCTTGCAGGGGGAAAGCTACGAGCAGTACTTC

v_call: TRBV12-3/TRBV12-4
clone_size: .
d_call: TRBD1
j_call: TRBJ1-3
cdr3_aa: CASSYRTGAGNTIYF
cdr3_nt: TGTGCCAGCAGTTATCGCACAGGGGCTGGAAACACCATATATTTT

v_call: TRBV15
clone_size: few
d_call: TRBD2
j_call: TRBJ2-7
cdr3_aa: CATSRAGRGGEQYF
cdr3_nt: TGTGCCACCAGCAGAGCGGGGCGGGGGGGTGAGCAGTACTTC

v_call: TRBV27
clone_size: few
d_call: TRBD1
j_call: TRBJ1-6
cdr3_aa: CASRTRQGGDSPLHF
cdr3_nt: TGTGCCAGCAGGACCCGACAGGGAGGGGATTCACCCCTCCACTTT

v_call: TRBV5-6
clone_size: .
d_call: .
j_call: TRBJ2-5
cdr3_aa: CASSQYSSWAYQETQYF
cdr3_nt: TGTGCCAGCAGCCAGTACAGTTCCTGGGCATACCAAGAGACCCAGTACTTC

v_call: TRBV30
clone_size: once
d_call: .
j_call: TRBJ1-1
cdr3_aa: CAWSAGRGSTEAFF
cdr3_nt: TGTGCCTGGAGTGCCGGACGGGGGAGCACTGAAGCTTTCTTT

v_call: TRBV5-1
clone_size: .
d_call: TRBD1
j_call: TRBJ2-7
cdr3_aa: CASSLLGTGNYEQYF
cdr3_nt: TGCGCCAGCAGCTTGTTGGGGACAGGGAACTACGAGCAGTACTTC

v_call: TRBV27
clone_size: .
d_call: TRBD1
j_call: TRBJ1-5
cdr3_aa: CASSWTGDWNQPQHF
cdr3_nt: TGTGCCAGCAGTTGGACAGGGGATTGGAATCAGCCCCAGCATTTT

v_call: TRBV11-1
clone_size: few
d_call: .
j_call: TRBJ2-7
cdr3_aa: CASSLVDGSPSYEQYF
cdr3_nt: TGTGCCAGCAGCTTGGTGGACGGCTCACCCTCCTACGAGCAGTACTTC

v_call: TRBV7-9
clone_size: once
d_call: .
j_call: TRBJ1-6
cdr3_aa: CASSLGGGHNSPLHF
cdr3_nt: TGTGCCAGCAGCCTGGGGGGGGGGCATAATTCACCCCTCCACTTT

v_call: TRBV30
clone_size: .
d_call: TRBD2
j_call: TRBJ2-5
cdr3_aa: CAWIPSGVPQETQYF
cdr3_nt: TGTGCCTGGATCCCTAGCGGGGTCCCCCAAGAGACCCAGTACTTC

v_call: TRBV5-1
clone_size: .
d_call: .
j_call: TRBJ2-7
cdr3_aa: CASREQGYEQYF
cdr3_nt: TGCGCCAGCAGAGAGCAGGGGTACGAGCAGTACTTC

v_call: TRBV6-1
clone_size: .
d_call: .
j_call: TRBJ1-2
cdr3_aa: CASSAGTGQGIGGYTF
cdr3_nt: TGTGCCAGCAGTGCAGGAACAGGGCAGGGGATAGGGGGCTACACCTTC

v_call: TRBV6-5
clone_size: .
d_call: TRBD1
j_call: TRBJ1-1
cdr3_aa: CASSGQGATEAFF
cdr3_nt: TGTGCCAGCAGTGGACAGGGGGCGACTGAAGCTTTCTTT

v_call: TRBV5-4
clone_size: few
d_call: .
j_call: TRBJ2-5
cdr3_aa: CASSLSLQQETQYF
cdr3_nt: TGTGCCAGCAGCTTGTCACTACAACAAGAGACCCAGTACTTC

v_call: TRBV30
clone_size: .
d_call: .
j_call: TRBJ2-7
cdr3_aa: CAWSVLKGSGEQYF
cdr3_nt: TGTGCCTGGAGTGTACTTAAGGGTTCGGGCGAGCAGTACTTC

v_call: TRBV29-1
clone_size: medium-sized
d_call: TRBD1
j_call: TRBJ1-2
cdr3_aa: CSVAFAGGYGYTF
cdr3_nt: TGCAGCGTTGCGTTTGCAGGGGGCTATGGCTACACCTTC

v_call: TRBV12-3/TRBV12-4
clone_size: .
d_call: .
j_call: TRBJ2-2
cdr3_aa: CASSQDTGELFF
cdr3_nt: TGTGCCAGCAGTCAAGACACCGGGGAGCTGTTTTTT

v_call: TRBV5-6
clone_size: few
d_call: .
j_call: TRBJ1-2
cdr3_aa: CASSLAETSGYTF
cdr3_nt: TGTGCCAGCAGCTTGGCCGAGACGTCTGGCTACACCTTC

v_call: TRBV12-3/TRBV12-4
clone_size: few
d_call: .
j_call: TRBJ2-3
cdr3_aa: CASSRGYTDTQYF
cdr3_nt: TGTGCCAGCAGTCGGGGATACACAGATACGCAGTATTTT

v_call: TRBV27
clone_size: .
d_call: .
j_call: TRBJ2-3
cdr3_aa: CASSPYSTDTQYF
cdr3_nt: TGTGCCAGCAGTCCCTACAGCACAGATACGCAGTATTTT

v_call: TRBV6-5
clone_size: .
d_call: .
j_call: TRBJ1-1
cdr3_aa: CASSSHRGRGEAFF
cdr3_nt: TGTGCCAGCAGTTCCCACCGAGGACGGGGTGAAGCTTTCTTT

v_call: TRBV6-6
clone_size: few
d_call: .
j_call: TRBJ1-6
cdr3_aa: CASSERVENSPLHF
cdr3_nt: TGTGCCAGCAGTGAAAGGGTGGAAAATTCACCCCTCCACTTT

v_call: TRBV6-5
clone_size: .
d_call: .
j_call: TRBJ1-2
cdr3_aa: CASSYGGRYGYTF
cdr3_nt: TGTGCCAGCAGTTACGGGGGGAGGTATGGCTACACCTTC

v_call: TRBV20-1
clone_size: .
d_call: .
j_call: TRBJ2-3
cdr3_aa: CSATLLGGLDTQYF
cdr3_nt: TGCAGTGCCACCCTGCTGGGGGGCCTTGATACGCAGTATTTT